Here is one T cell receptor beta chain with its context. Its antigen is not known. The data derive from a study of OX40 agonist ivuxolimab in advanced cancers. V shed 7 bases, J shed 8 bases, and the junction held 10 bases outside the gene matches. Per germline, CDR1 MNHEY and CDR2 SVGAGI. The CDR3 loop spans 14 amino acids. Generated by immunoSEQ multiplex PCR, the TCRdb table keeps only in-frame clones and is missing some. The sample yields roughly 40,000 clones, 85% to 90% seen once. Study-wide results and caveats: Dosing at 0.1 to 3.0 mg/kg was accompanied by clonal expansion of CD4+ and CD8+ blood T cells by week 6. The mean number of expanded clones was higher in CD8+ T cells than in CD4+.

The V and J genes are TRBV6-5 and TRBJ1-4, with 7 bases lining up with TRBD1. The sample was CD4+ or CD8+ T cells sorted from blood, taken in a trial of the OX40 agonist ivuxolimab. The clonotype comes from an adult with an advanced solid tumor such as melanoma, head and neck, liver or kidney cancer. CDR3 amino acids: CASTPRGGVEKLFF. CDR3 bases: TGTGCCAGCACTCCCCGAGGGGGCGTCGAAAAACTGTTTTTT.